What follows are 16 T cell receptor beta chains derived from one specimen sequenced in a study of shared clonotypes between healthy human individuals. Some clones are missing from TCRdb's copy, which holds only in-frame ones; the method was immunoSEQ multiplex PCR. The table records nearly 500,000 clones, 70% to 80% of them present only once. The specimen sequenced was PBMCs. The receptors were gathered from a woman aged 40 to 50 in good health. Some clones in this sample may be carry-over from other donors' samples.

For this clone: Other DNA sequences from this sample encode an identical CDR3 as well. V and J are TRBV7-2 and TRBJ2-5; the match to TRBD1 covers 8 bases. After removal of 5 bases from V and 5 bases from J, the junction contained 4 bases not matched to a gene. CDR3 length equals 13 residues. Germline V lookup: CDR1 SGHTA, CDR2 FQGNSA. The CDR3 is CASSKDRAETQYF. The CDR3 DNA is TGTGCCAGCAGCAAGGACAGGGCTGAGACCCAGTACTTC.

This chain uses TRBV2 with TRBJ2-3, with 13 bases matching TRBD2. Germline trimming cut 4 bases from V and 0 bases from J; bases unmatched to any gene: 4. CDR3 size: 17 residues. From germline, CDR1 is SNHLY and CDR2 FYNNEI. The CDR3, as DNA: TGTGCCAGCAGTGCGGGACTAGCGGGACCTAGCACAGATACGCAGTATTTT. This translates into CASSAGLAGPSTDTQYF.

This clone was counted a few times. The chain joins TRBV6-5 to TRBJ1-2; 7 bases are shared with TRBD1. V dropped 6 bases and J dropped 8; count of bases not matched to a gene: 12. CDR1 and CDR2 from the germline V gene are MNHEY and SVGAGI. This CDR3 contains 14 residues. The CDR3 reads CASSVGTEGAGYTF. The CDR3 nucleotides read TGTGCCAGCAGCGTTGGGACAGAAGGTGCGGGCTACACCTTC.

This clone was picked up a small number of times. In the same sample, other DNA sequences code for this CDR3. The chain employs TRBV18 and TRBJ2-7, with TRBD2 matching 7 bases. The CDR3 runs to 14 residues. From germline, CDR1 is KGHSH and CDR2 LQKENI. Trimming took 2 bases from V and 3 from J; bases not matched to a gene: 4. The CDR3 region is CASSPSGRVYEQYF. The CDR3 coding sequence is TGTGCCAGCTCACCATCAGGGAGGGTCTACGAGCAGTACTTC.

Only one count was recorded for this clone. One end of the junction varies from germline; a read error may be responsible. The DNA of the CDR3 is TGTGCTAGCAGTGATCCGGGGGGCTGGGAGACCCAGTACTTC. It specifies CASSDPGGWETQYF. This rearrangement joins TRBV6-1 to TRBJ2-5; D perhaps matches TRBD2 (7 bases). CDR1 and CDR2 from the germline V gene are MNHNS and SASEGT. This CDR3 is built from 14 residues.

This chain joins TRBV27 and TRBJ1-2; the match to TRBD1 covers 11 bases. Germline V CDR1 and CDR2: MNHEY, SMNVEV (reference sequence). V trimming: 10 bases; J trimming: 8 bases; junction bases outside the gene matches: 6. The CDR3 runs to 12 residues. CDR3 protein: CATRTGGEGYTF. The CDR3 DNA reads TGTGCCACGCGGACAGGGGGCGAAGGCTACACCTTC.

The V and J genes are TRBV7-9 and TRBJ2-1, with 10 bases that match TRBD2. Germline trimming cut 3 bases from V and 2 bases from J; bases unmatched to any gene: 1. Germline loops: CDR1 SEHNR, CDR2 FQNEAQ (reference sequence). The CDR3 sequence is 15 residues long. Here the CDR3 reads CASSFLAGAYNEQFF. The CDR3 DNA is TGTGCCAGCAGCTTTCTAGCGGGAGCCTACAATGAGCAGTTCTTC.

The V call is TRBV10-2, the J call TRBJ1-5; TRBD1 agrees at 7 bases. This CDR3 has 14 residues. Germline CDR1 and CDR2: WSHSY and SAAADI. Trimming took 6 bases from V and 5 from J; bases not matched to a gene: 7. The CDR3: CASSLSGGDQPQHF. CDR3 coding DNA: TGCGCCAGCAGCCTATCAGGGGGGGATCAGCCCCAGCATTTT.

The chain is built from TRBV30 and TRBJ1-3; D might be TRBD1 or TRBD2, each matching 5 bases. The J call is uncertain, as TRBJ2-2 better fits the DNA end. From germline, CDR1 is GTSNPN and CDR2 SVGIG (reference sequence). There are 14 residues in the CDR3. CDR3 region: CAWAGTAFSGELFF. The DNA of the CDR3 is TGTGCCTGGGCCGGGACCGCCTTCTCCGGGGAGCTGTTTTTT.

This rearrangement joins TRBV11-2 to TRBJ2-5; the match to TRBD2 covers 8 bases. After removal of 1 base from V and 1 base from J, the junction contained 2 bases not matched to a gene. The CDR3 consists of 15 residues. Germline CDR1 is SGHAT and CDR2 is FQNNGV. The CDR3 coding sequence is TGTGCCAGCAGCTTAGTCCTAGCGGGCCAAGAGACCCAGTACTTC. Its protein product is CASSLVLAGQETQYF.

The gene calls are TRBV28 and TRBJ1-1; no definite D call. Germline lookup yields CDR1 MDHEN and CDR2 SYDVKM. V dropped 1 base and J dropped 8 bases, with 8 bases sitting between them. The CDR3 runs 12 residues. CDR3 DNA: TGTGCCAGCAGTTTATCCCCTCTAGAAGCTTTCTTT. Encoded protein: CASSLSPLEAFF.

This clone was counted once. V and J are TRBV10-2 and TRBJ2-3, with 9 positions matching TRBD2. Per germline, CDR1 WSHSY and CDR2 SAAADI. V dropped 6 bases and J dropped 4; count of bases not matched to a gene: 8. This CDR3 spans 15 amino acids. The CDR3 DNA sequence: TGCGCCAGCAGCTGGGCGGGAGGGCCGGCAGATACGCAGTATTTT. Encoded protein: CASSWAGGPADTQYF.

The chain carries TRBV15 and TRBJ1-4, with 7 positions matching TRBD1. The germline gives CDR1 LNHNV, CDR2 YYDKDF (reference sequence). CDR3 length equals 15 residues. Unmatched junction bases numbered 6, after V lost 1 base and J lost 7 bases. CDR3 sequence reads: CATSRVGGQTEKLFF. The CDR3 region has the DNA TGTGCCACCAGCAGAGTAGGGGGCCAGACTGAAAAACTGTTTTTT.

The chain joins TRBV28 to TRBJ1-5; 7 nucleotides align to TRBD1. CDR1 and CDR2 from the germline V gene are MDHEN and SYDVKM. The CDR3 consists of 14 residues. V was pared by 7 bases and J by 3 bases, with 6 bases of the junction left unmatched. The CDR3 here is CASTQTGDNQPQHF. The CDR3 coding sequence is TGTGCCAGCACCCAAACAGGGGACAATCAGCCCCAGCATTTT.

The CDR3 nucleotides are TGTGCCAGCAGCACCTCACAGGGGTACTCCGAGCAGTACTTC. This gives the protein CASSTSQGYSEQYF. The genes are TRBV9 and TRBJ2-7, with 7 bases matching TRBD1. The CDR3 is 14 residues long. Germline loops: CDR1 SGDLS, CDR2 YYNGEE. Trimming at V came to 4 bases and at J to 6 bases, leaving 10 bases not matched to a gene.

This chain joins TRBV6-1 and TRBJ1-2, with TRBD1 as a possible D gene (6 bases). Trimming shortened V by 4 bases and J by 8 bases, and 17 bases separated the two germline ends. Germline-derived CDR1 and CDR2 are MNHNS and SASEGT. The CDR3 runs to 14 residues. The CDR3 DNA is TGTGCCAGCAGTGTTTCGCGGAGTACAGGGGGCTACACCTTC. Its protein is CASSVSRSTGGYTF.